Following are 5 T cell receptor beta chains from one sample sequenced in a study of cytomegalovirus exposure and HLA in healthy donors. A multiplex PCR was run with 60 Vbeta primers and 13 Jbeta primers. The table came from immunoSEQ multiplex PCR; TCRdb's copy has only in-frame clones and leaves some out. The repertoire holds almost 200,000 clones, 70% to 80% seen once, with roughly 2% in the top ten. The material sequenced was PBMCs. These receptors were obtained from a man aged 30-40 years in good health and CMV-seronegative.

This rearrangement joins TRBV6-5 to TRBJ1-1, with 7 bases lining up with TRBD1. Germline CDR1 reads MNHEY; CDR2 reads SVGAGI. V shed 6 bases, J shed 11 bases, and the junction held 12 bases outside the gene matches. The CDR3 covers 13 residues. CDR3 coding DNA: TGTGCCAGCAGCACCGTGACAGGGAAAGGGGCTTTCTTT. Translating gives CASSTVTGKGAFF.

The chain recombines TRBV4-1 with TRBJ2-7; the match to TRBD2 covers 8 bases. The CDR3 consists of 15 residues. Losses at the gene ends were 4 bases for V and 0 bases for J; bases not matched to a gene: 5. The germline V gene encodes CDR1 MGHRA and CDR2 YSYEKL. The CDR3 loop is CASSPPSGSSYEQYF. The CDR3 coding sequence is TGCGCCAGCAGCCCCCCCAGCGGGAGCTCCTACGAGCAGTACTTC.

This rearrangement joins TRBV4-1 to TRBJ2-2; a possible D gene is TRBD2 (6 bases). CDR1 is MGHRA, CDR2 YSYEKL, per germline. V was clipped by 2 bases and J by 7 bases, with 14 bases between them. This CDR3 region has 15 residues. The CDR3 loop is CASSQPGTQNGELFF. CDR3 sequence (DNA): TGCGCCAGCAGCCAACCCGGGACTCAAAACGGGGAGCTGTTTTTT.

The V and J genes are TRBV5-1 and TRBJ1-1; no firm D call. The germline CDR1 and CDR2 sequences are SGHRS and YFSETQ. Trimming removed 2 bases at V and 4 bases at J, with 15 bases between. The CDR3 contains 15 residues. The chain's CDR3 is CASSFPGSRVTEAFF. As DNA, the CDR3 is TGCGCCAGCAGCTTCCCGGGAAGTAGGGTCACTGAAGCTTTCTTT.

The chain uses TRBV9 and TRBJ2-7; D possibly corresponds to TRBD2 (5 bases). Germline V CDR1 and CDR2: SGDLS, YYNGEE. Trimming stripped 0 bases from V and 2 bases from J, with 9 bases between. This CDR3 comprises 14 residues. This CDR3 is CASSVGTGTYEQYF. The CDR3 region has the DNA TGTGCCAGCAGCGTAGGAACGGGAACCTACGAGCAGTACTTC.